One and the same sample provided the 21 T cell receptor beta chains below, sequenced in a study of cytomegalovirus exposure and HLA in healthy donors. Both 60 Vbeta primers and 13 Jbeta primers went into the PCR. Assay used: immunoSEQ multiplex PCR; TCRdb lists only in-frame clones, some missing. The repertoire holds roughly 180,000 clones, with approximately 83% as singletons. The sample comprised PBMCs. These receptors were taken from a man aged 18 to 30 in good health and CMV-seropositive.

In its sample, this clone was seen once. This rearrangement joins TRBV29-1 to TRBJ2-7; D is perhaps TRBD2 (5 bases). Germline CDR1 reads SQVTM; CDR2 reads ANQGSEA. V shed 2 bases and J shed 9 bases, with 14 bases lying between them. The length of the CDR3 is 12 residues. The CDR3 DNA is TGCAGCGTTGAATCAACTGGGAGAGGGCAGTACTTC. It encodes CSVESTGRGQYF.

This chain uses TRBV29-1 with TRBJ2-3; D is undetermined. V was trimmed by 3 bases and J by 5 bases, leaving 6 bases between them. This CDR3 is 11 amino acids long. The germline gives CDR1 SQVTM, CDR2 ANQGSEA. This CDR3 reads CSVESGDTQYF. DNA for the CDR3: TGCAGCGTTGAGTCCGGAGATACGCAGTATTTT.

The chain links TRBV9 to TRBJ2-1; 10 positions agree with TRBD2. V gave up 2 bases and J gave up 9 bases; unmatched junction bases: 14. Germline V gene sequence: CDR1 SGDLS, CDR2 YYNGEE. This CDR3 is 17 amino acids long. The chain's CDR3 is CASSVSSGGKYDSEQFF. The CDR3 DNA follows: TGTGCCAGCAGCGTTAGTAGCGGGGGGAAATACGACAGTGAGCAGTTCTTC.

This clone was recorded a few times. The J gene is TRBJ2-7, the V gene TRBV5-6; 9 bases match TRBD2. Germline CDR1 is SGHDT and CDR2 is YYEEEE. This CDR3 is built from 16 residues. V dropped 2 bases and J dropped 4; count of bases not matched to a gene: 10. CDR3 bases: TGTGCCAGCAGCTTAGGAGAGCGGGGGGCTTTATACGAGCAGTACTTC. As protein: CASSLGERGALYEQYF.

CDR3 sequence: CASIPLGGGEQYF. The CDR3 coding sequence is TGCGCCAGCATTCCCCTCGGGGGAGGCGAGCAGTACTTC. The rearrangement links TRBV10-2 to TRBJ2-5; D is perhaps TRBD2 (6 bases). The DNA end is more similar to TRBJ2-7, so the J call may be wrong. Germline V CDR1 and CDR2: WSHSY, SAAADI. CDR3 length: 13 amino acids.

The V and J genes are TRBV5-4 and TRBJ2-7; 12 nucleotides line up with TRBD1. The CDR3 contains 13 residues. J gave up 5 bases and V 7 bases, and 4 bases lay outside the gene matches. Germline values: CDR1 SGHNT, CDR2 YYREEE (reference sequence). DNA of the CDR3: TGTGCCAGCTGGGGACAGGGGGCTGACGAGCAGTACTTC. It yields the protein CASWGQGADEQYF.

This chain uses TRBV5-4 with TRBJ2-5; 10 bases map to TRBD2. The germline CDR1 and CDR2 sequences are SGHNT and YYREEE (reference sequence). This CDR3 is built from 15 residues. Trimming removed 4 bases from V and 4 bases from J; junction bases left unmatched: 7. The CDR3 region is CASSPKRGGRETQYF. DNA of the CDR3: TGTGCCAGCAGCCCGAAGCGGGGGGGCCGAGAGACCCAGTACTTC.

The chain employs TRBV30 and TRBJ2-1; 8 bases line up with TRBD1. The germline V gene has CDR1 GTSNPN and CDR2 SVGIG (reference sequence). Losses at the gene ends were 5 bases for V and 7 bases for J; bases not matched to a gene: 7. This CDR3 is 13 amino acids long. The CDR3 here is CAWAQDRVNEQFF. The CDR3 DNA reads as TGTGCCTGGGCCCAGGACAGGGTTAATGAGCAGTTCTTC.

The V call is TRBV5-1, the J call TRBJ2-7; TRBD2 matches 8 bases. J gave up 7 bases and V 3 bases, and 12 bases lay outside the gene matches. From germline, CDR1 is SGHRS and CDR2 YFSETQ. The CDR3 length is 15 residues. This CDR3 is CASSSVAGLAREQYF. The CDR3 nucleotides read TGCGCCAGCAGCTCCGTAGCGGGGTTGGCTCGGGAGCAGTACTTC.

The table lists this clone with a count of one. The chain links TRBV11-2 to TRBJ2-2; tentatively, D is TRBD2 (6 bases). There are 15 residues in the CDR3. Trimming took off 6 bases at V and 8 bases at J, with 19 bases between the two ends. CDR1 SGHAT and CDR2 FQNNGV come from the germline V gene. CDR3 sequence (DNA): TGTGCCAGCAGACGCCCCGGGACCGGGAGAGGGGAGCTGTTTTTT. Translating gives CASRRPGTGRGELFF.

The genes are TRBV5-1 and TRBJ1-1; D not resolved. The CDR3 runs to 14 residues. V dropped 4 bases and J dropped 4 bases, with 14 bases sitting between them. Germline V gene sequence: CDR1 SGHRS, CDR2 YFSETQ. CDR3 in DNA: TGCGCCAGCAGCCTGGGAATACGGGGCACTGAAGCTTTCTTT. It yields the protein CASSLGIRGTEAFF.

The gene calls are TRBV7-8 and TRBJ1-2; D perhaps matches TRBD1 (6 bases). Trimming took 1 base from V and 4 from J, leaving 16 bases between them. The CDR3 has 16 residues. The germline V gene encodes CDR1 SGHVS and CDR2 FQNEAQ. The DNA for the CDR3 is TGTGCCAGCAGCTTAGTTCTAAGGGAAGGGGGCTATGGCTACACCTTC. Protein: CASSLVLREGGYGYTF. Full variable domain (rest looked up from reference TRBV7-8 and TRBJ1-2): GAGVSQSPRYKVAKRGQDVALRCDPISGHVSLFWYQQALGQGPEFLTYFQNEAQLDKSGLPSDRFFAERPEGSVSTLKIQRTQQEDSAVYLCASSLVLREGGYGYTFGSGTRLTVV.

This sequence joins TRBV7-2 and TRBJ1-4, with TRBD1 matching 7 bases. CDR3 length equals 14 residues. V shed 3 bases, J shed 5 bases, and the junction held 3 bases outside the gene matches. Germline V lookup: CDR1 SGHTA, CDR2 FQGNSA. CDR3 sequence (DNA): TGTGCCAGCAGCTTGACAGGGTTCAATGAAAAACTGTTTTTT. This translates into CASSLTGFNEKLFF.

J is TRBJ1-4 and V is TRBV6-4, with TRBD1 identical over 7 bases. The germline gives CDR1 MRHNA, CDR2 SNTAGT. J was trimmed by 3 bases and V by 7 bases; bases with no gene match: 2. The CDR3 is made up of 13 amino acids. The CDR3 loop is CASKGTANEKLFF. The CDR3 DNA is TGTGCCAGCAAAGGGACAGCTAATGAAAAACTGTTTTTT.

This clone was counted a few times. V gene TRBV29-1 combines with J gene TRBJ1-1; a weak D match, TRBD1 (5 bases). Germline CDR1 SQVTM, CDR2 ANQGSEA. The CDR3 is 13 amino acids. V lost 4 bases, J lost 5 bases, and 14 bases lay in between. CDR3 sequence: CSVGGERWTEAFF. CDR3 sequence (DNA): TGCAGCGTTGGGGGGGAAAGATGGACTGAAGCTTTCTTT. Using reference TRBV29-1 and TRBJ1-1 for the parts outside the CDR3, the full variable domain is SAVISQKPSRDICQRGTSLTIQCQVDSQVTMMFWYRQQPGQSLTLIATANQGSEATYESGFVIDKFPISRPNLTFSTLTVSNMSPEDSSIYLCSVGGERWTEAFFGQGTRLTVV.

The genes are TRBV10-2 and TRBJ2-5; TRBD2 aligns across 8 bases. The V gene's germline CDR1 is WSHSY and CDR2 SAAADI. CDR3 length equals 14 residues. V lost 6 bases to trimming and J lost 4 bases; unmatched junction nucleotides: 7. The CDR3 DNA sequence: TGCGCCAGCAGCTCCTCAGCGGGGGTAGAGACCCAGTACTTC. Translating it yields CASSSSAGVETQYF.

This clone was counted only a few times. This rearrangement joins TRBV4-3 to TRBJ1-2; a possible D gene is TRBD1 (6 bases). This CDR3 comprises 14 residues. Trimming took 7 bases from V and 3 from J, leaving 15 bases between them. Germline V gene data show CDR1 as LGHNA and CDR2 as YSLEER. The CDR3 nucleotides are TGCGCCAGCACGCCCGCCAGGGGAGACTATGGCTACACCTTC. Its protein product is CASTPARGDYGYTF.

In DNA, the CDR3 is TGCGCCAGCAGCATACGGGACTCCGGGCGCACAGATACGCAGTATTTT. Amino acid sequence: CASSIRDSGRTDTQYF. The genes are TRBV5-1 and TRBJ2-3, with D maybe TRBD2 (6 bases). The CDR3 runs to 16 residues. V was clipped by 4 bases and J by 1 base, with 16 bases between them. The germline V gene encodes CDR1 SGHRS and CDR2 YFSETQ.

This clone has more than one count but fewer than ten. The chain is built from TRBV7-2 and TRBJ2-5; 10 bases agree with TRBD2. The CDR3 spans 15 residues. Germline assignment: CDR1 SGHTA and CDR2 FQGNSA. The V gene end was trimmed by 5 bases and the J gene end by 4 bases; junction bases not matched to a gene: 7. This CDR3 is CASSRSGGAGETQYF. Here the CDR3 DNA reads TGTGCCAGCAGCCGCAGCGGGGGGGCCGGAGAGACCCAGTACTTC.

The genes are TRBV6-1 and TRBJ1-2; D may be TRBD1 (5 bases). V was cut by 4 bases and J by 4 bases, with 13 bases left in between. The CDR3 runs 14 residues. Germline CDR1 MNHNS, CDR2 SASEGT. This chain's CDR3 is CASSVRDSGYGYTF. The CDR3 DNA sequence: TGTGCCAGCAGTGTCCGGGACTCGGGCTATGGCTACACCTTC.

This clone has just a few counts. V gene TRBV4-3 combines with J gene TRBJ2-1, with unresolved D. CDR1 and CDR2 from the germline V gene are LGHNA and YSLEER. V was pared by 0 bases and J by 0 bases, with 6 bases between. This CDR3 comprises 15 residues. The CDR3 coding sequence is TGCGCCAGCAGCCAAGATCCTAGCTCCTACAATGAGCAGTTCTTC. Amino acids: CASSQDPSSYNEQFF.